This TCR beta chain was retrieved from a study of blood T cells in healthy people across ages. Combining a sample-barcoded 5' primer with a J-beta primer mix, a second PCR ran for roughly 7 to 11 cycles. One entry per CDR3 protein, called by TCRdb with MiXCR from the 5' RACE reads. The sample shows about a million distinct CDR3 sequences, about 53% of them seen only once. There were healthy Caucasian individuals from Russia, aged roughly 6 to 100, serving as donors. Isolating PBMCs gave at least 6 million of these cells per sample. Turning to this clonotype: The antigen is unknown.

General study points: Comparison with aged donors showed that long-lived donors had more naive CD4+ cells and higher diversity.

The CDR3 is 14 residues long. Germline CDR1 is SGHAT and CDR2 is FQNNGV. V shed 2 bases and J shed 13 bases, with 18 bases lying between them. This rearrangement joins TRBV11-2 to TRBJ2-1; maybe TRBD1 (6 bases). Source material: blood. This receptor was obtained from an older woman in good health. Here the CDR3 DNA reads TGTGCCAGCAGCTTATATGGACAGAAAGAGACTCAGTTCTTC. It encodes CASSLYGQKETQFF.